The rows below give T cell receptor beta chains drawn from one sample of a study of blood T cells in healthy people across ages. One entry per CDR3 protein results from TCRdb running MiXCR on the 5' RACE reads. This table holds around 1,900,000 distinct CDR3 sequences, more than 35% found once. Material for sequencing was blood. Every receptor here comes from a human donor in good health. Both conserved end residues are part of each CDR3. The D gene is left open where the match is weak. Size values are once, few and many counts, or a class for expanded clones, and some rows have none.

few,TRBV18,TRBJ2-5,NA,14,TGTGCCAGCTCACCATCGGGCAGGGACGAGACCCAGTACTTC,CASSPSGRDETQYF
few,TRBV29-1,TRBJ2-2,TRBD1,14,TGCAGCGTTGGACGACAGGGTGGTACCGGGGAGCTGTTTTTT,CSVGRQGGTGELFF
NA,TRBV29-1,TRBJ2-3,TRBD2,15,TGCAGCGTTGAAGTAGCGGGGGATAGCACAGATACGCAGTATTTT,CSVEVAGDSTDTQYF
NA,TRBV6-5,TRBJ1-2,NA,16,TGTGCCAGCAGTTCCCTTCAGGACCGGGCGTGGGGTGGCTACACCTTC,CASSSLQDRAWGGYTF
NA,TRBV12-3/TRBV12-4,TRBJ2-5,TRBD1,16,TGTGCCAGCAGTTTATGGGCAGGGGGTAGTGGAGAGACCCAGTACTTC,CASSLWAGGSGETQYF
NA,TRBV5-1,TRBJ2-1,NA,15,TGCGCCAGCTATGAGGGGGTCAGCTCCTACAATGAGCAGTTCTTC,CASYEGVSSYNEQFF
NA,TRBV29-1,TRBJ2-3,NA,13,TGCAGCGTTGTGGGGGTACTTACGGATGCGCAGTATTTT,CSVVGVLTDAQYF
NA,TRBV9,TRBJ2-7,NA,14,TGTGCCAGCAGCCGTCGGGGGCCACCCTACGAGCAGTACTTC,CASSRRGPPYEQYF
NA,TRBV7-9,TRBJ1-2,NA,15,TGTGCCAGCAGCTTAGGACACAACTTCGACTATGGCTACACCTTC,CASSLGHNFDYGYTF
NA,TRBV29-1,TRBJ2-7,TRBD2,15,TGCAGTGTTGAAGATGGGAGGGTTCGGAACAATGAGCAGTACTTC,CSVEDGRVRNNEQYF
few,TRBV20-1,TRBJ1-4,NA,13,TGCAGTGCCCGACGGGGGGTCCTGGAAAAACTGTTTTTT,CSARRGVLEKLFF
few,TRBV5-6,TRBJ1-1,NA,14,TGTGCCAGCAGCCTACCGACAGGCGGCACTGAAGCTTTCTTT,CASSLPTGGTEAFF
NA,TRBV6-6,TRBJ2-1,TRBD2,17,TGTGCCAGCAGTTCGCATAAGACTAGCGGGGGGGCTATGGAGCAGTTCTTC,CASSSHKTSGGAMEQFF
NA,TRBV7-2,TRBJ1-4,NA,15,TGTGCCAGCAGCTTAGCAGTGAGGGGTGGGGAAAAACTGTTTTTT,CASSLAVRGGEKLFF
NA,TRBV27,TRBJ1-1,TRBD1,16,TGTGCCAGCAGTTTCGGGACAGGGAGGGGGAACACTGAAGCTTTCTTT,CASSFGTGRGNTEAFF
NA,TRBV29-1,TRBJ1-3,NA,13,TGCAGCGCCCAGGCCTTCTCTGGAAACACCATATATTTT,CSAQAFSGNTIYF
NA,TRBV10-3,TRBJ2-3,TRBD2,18,TGTGCCATCAGTGAATCTAAATGGACTAGTGGGGTTACAGATACGCAGTATTTT,CAISESKWTSGVTDTQYF
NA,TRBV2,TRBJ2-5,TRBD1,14,TGTGCCAGCAGTGACAGGGGGCTTAAAGAGACCCAGTACTTC,CASSDRGLKETQYF
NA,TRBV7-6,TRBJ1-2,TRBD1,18,TGTGCCAGCAGCGCAGAGTCAGGGGGCGCTTTCCCCAAATATGGCTACACCTTC,CASSAESGGAFPKYGYTF
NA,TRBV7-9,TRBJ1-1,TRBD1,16,TGTGCCAGCAGCTCGTACAGGGGGACTATGAACACTGAAGCTTTCTTT,CASSSYRGTMNTEAFF
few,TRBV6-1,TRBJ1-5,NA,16,TGTGCCAGCAGTGAATTAATTGGACCCATTAATCAGCCCCAGCATTTT,CASSELIGPINQPQHF
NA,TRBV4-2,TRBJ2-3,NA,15,TGTGCCAGCAGCCAAGGGTCGGGCAGCACAGATACGCAGTATTTT,CASSQGSGSTDTQYF
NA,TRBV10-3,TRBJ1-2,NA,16,TGTGCCATCAGTGATTCGGCCGAGATCACAAACTATGGCTACACCTTC,CAISDSAEITNYGYTF
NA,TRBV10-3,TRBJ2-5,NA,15,TGTGCCATCAGTGAGTCTGACCCCTCCGGGGAGACCCAGTACTTC,CAISESDPSGETQYF
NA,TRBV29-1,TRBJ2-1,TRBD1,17,TGCAGCGTTGAAGATCCCTCGTCAGGGGGTGATTACAATGAGCAGTTCTTC,CSVEDPSSGGDYNEQFF
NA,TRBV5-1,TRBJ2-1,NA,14,TGCGCCAGCAGCGTATACAAAATCTACAATAAGCAGTTCTTC,CASSVYKIYNKQFF
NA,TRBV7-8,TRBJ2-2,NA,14,TGTGCCAGCAGCTATGGGGCGGACACCGGGGAGCTGTTTTTT,CASSYGADTGELFF
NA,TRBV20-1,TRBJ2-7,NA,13,TGCAGTGCTACTCAGCTAGCGCTTGGCGAGCAGTACTTC,CSATQLALGEQYF
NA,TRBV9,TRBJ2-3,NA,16,TGTGCCAGCAGCGCCTACGATGGATCGGGCACAGATACGCAGTATTTT,CASSAYDGSGTDTQYF
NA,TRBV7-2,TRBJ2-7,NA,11,TGTGCCAGCAGCCTGGAAGAGACCCGGTACTTC,CASSLEETRYF
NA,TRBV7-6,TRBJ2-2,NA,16,TGTGCCAGCAGCCTACAGCCTGACGGATTCACCGGGGAGCTGTTTTTT,CASSLQPDGFTGELFF
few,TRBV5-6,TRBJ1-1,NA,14,TGTGCCAGCAGCTTGGGGGACACAGGGAATGAAGCTTTCTTT,CASSLGDTGNEAFF
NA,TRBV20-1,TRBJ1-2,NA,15,TGCAGTGCTAGCAGTCCGGGGATTGAGTCTCGGGGCTACACCTTC,CSASSPGIESRGYTF
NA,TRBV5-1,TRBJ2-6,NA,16,TGCGCCAGCAGCTTACCAGTGAGCTCTGGGGCCAACGTCCTGACTTTC,CASSLPVSSGANVLTF
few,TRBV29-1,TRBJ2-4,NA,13,TGCAGCGTCGAGGGGGGGCCCAAAAACATTCAGTACTTC,CSVEGGPKNIQYF
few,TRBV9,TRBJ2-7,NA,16,TGTGCCAGCAGCGTCGGCCTAGCGCTGTCCGGGTACGAGCAGTACTTC,CASSVGLALSGYEQYF
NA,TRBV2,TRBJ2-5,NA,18,TGTGCCAGCAGTTACTTTATTTATACAGGGAAACTTCAAGAGACCCAGTACTTC,CASSYFIYTGKLQETQYF
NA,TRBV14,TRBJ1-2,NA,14,TGTGCCAGCAGCCAAGCAGGGGTACGTGGTGGCTACACCTTC,CASSQAGVRGGYTF
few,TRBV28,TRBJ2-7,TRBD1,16,TGTGCCAGCAGTTTAAGGCCAGGGGGCCTCGCCTACGAGCAGTACTTC,CASSLRPGGLAYEQYF
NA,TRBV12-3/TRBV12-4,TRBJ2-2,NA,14,TGTGCCAGCAGTTGGGGAAAGAACACCGGGGAGCTGTTTTTT,CASSWGKNTGELFF
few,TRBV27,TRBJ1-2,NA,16,TGTGCCAGCAGTTTAGCGGGGGGCGTAGGGGACTATGGCTACACCTTC,CASSLAGGVGDYGYTF
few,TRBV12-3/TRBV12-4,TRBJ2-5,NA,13,TGTGCCAGCAGTCGGGACATCGGAGAGACCCAGTACTTC,CASSRDIGETQYF
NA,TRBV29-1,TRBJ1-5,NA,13,TGCAGCGTTGAAACGGGGGTGGGACAGCCCCAGCATTTT,CSVETGVGQPQHF
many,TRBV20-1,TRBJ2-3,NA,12,TGCAGCGCTGGGACTAGCACAGATACGCAGTATTTT,CSAGTSTDTQYF
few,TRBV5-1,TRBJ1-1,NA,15,TGCGCCAGCAGCGATCCACAGGGTTTCGGCGCTGAAGCTTTCTTT,CASSDPQGFGAEAFF
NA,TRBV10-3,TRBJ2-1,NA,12,TGTGCCATCTCTACGGGCGTCGATGAGCAGTTCTTC,CAISTGVDEQFF
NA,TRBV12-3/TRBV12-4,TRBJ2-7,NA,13,TGTGCCAGCAGTCAACAGGGGCGGGAGGAGCAGTACTTC,CASSQQGREEQYF
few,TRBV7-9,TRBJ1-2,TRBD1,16,TGTGCCAGCAGCTTAGGAGGGGGCGAGGGGAACTATGGCTACACCTTC,CASSLGGGEGNYGYTF
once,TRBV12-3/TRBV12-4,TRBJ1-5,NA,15,TGTGCCAGCAGTTTAGCGAACAGTCCAAATCAGCCCCAGCATTTT,CASSLANSPNQPQHF
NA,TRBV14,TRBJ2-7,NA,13,TGTGCCAGCAGCCCCCCCGGACATCACGAGCAGTACTTC,CASSPPGHHEQYF
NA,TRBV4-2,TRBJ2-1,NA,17,TGTGCCAGCAGCCTGTCATGGCTAACCTCATCCTACAATGAGCAGTTCTTC,CASSLSWLTSSYNEQFF
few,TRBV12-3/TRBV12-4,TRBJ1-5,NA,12,TGTGCCAGCAGTTTAGGTACTCAGCCCCAGCATTTT,CASSLGTQPQHF
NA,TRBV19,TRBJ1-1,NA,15,TGTGCCAGTAGTATTCGGGGGGCGCTGAACACTGAAGCTTTCTTT,CASSIRGALNTEAFF
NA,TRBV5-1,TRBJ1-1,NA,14,TGCGCCAGCAGCTTGCAGGCTATCAACACTGAAGCTTTCTTT,CASSLQAINTEAFF
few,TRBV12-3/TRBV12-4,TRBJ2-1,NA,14,TGTGCCAGCGCGAGGGGCGGAGCCCACAATGAGCAGTTCTTC,CASARGGAHNEQFF
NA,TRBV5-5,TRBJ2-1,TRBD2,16,TGTGCCAGCAGCTTGGGGCGCCTAGCGGGGGTTCGAGAGCAGTTCTTC,CASSLGRLAGVREQFF
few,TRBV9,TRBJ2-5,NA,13,TGTGCCAGCAGCTCATCCTTGGGAGAGACCCAGTACTTC,CASSSSLGETQYF